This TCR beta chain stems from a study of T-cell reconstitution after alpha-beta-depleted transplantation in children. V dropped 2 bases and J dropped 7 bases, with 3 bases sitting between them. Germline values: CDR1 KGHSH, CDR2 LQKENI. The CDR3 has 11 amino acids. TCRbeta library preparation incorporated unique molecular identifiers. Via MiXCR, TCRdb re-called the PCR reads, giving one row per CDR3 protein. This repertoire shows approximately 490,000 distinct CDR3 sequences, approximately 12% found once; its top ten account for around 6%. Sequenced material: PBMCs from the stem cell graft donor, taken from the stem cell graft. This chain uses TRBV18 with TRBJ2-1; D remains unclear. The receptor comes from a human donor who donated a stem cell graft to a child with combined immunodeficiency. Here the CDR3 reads CASSPENEQFF. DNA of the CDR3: TGTGCCAGCTCACCAGAGAATGAGCAGTTCTTC.